These 31 T cell receptor beta chains were all obtained from the same sample, sequenced in a study of blood T cell repertoires in COVID-19. The table came from immunoSEQ multiplex PCR; TCRdb's copy has only in-frame clones and leaves some out. The table records some 80,000 clones, roughly 80% of them present only once. The material sequenced was peripheral blood. These receptors originate from a human donor in a cohort sampled during active COVID-19.

This chain connects TRBV5-6 to TRBJ1-3, with D unresolved. The V end lost 5 bases, the J end lost 2 bases, and 11 bases lay between the germline ends. This CDR3 region has 14 residues. Germline CDR1 SGHDT, CDR2 YYEEEE. The DNA of the CDR3 is TGTGCCAGCAGTCTAAGAGGGCCTGGAAACACCATATATTTT. As protein: CASSLRGPGNTIYF.

V usage is TRBV6-5 and J usage is TRBJ1-5; D not certain. Germline V gives CDR1 MNHEY, CDR2 SVGAGI. CDR3 length: 14 residues. The ends were cut back, 2 bases at V and 7 bases at J, with 12 bases in the middle. The CDR3 bases are TGTGCCAGCAGTTACGGTCAGTTAAAACAGCCCCAGCATTTT. The encoded protein is CASSYGQLKQPQHF.

This chain links TRBV10-3 with TRBJ1-1; possibly TRBD1 for D (6 bases). CDR1 and CDR2 (germline): ENHRY, SYGVKD. The CDR3 totals 14 residues. Deletions cut 2 bases from V and 0 bases from J, with 7 bases between. Here the CDR3 DNA reads TGTGCCATCAGTGAGAGGGACATGAACACTGAAGCTTTCTTT. Encoded protein: CAISERDMNTEAFF.

This chain connects TRBV27 to TRBJ2-6, with 15 nucleotides matching TRBD2. CDR1 and CDR2 from the germline V gene are MNHEY and SMNVEV (reference sequence). V was clipped by 5 bases and J by 1 base; unmatched bases: 6. The CDR3 runs to 19 residues. This chain's CDR3 is CASSLRTSGRESGANVLTF. The CDR3 DNA reads as TGTGCCAGCAGTCTCCGGACTAGCGGGAGGGAGTCTGGGGCCAACGTCCTGACTTTC.

This clone was seen only once. The V gene is TRBV5-1, the J gene TRBJ2-5; 9 positions match TRBD2. The CDR3 length is 15 residues. Germline CDR1 reads SGHRS; CDR2 reads YFSETQ. Germline trimming cut 0 bases from V and 2 bases from J; bases unmatched to any gene: 2. The CDR3 spells CASSLAAGGQETQYF. The CDR3 DNA is TGCGCCAGCAGCTTGGCCGCGGGGGGGCAAGAGACCCAGTACTTC.

Regarding this clone: The final CDR3 position lacks the conserved phenylalanine or tryptophan, pointing to a likely read error. The DNA is left out, because the CDR3 cannot be placed on it with certainty; the CDR3 is given as TCRdb lists it. This sequence joins TRBV24-1 and TRBJ2-2; the DNA was not compared with TRBD1, the D call given in the table. In germline, CDR1 is KGHDR, CDR2 SFDVKD. Both ends counted, the CDR3 spans 10 residues. The CDR3 loop reads CATCKVAAAI.

The J gene is TRBJ1-5, the V gene TRBV6-2 or TRBV6-3, with 8 nucleotides matching TRBD1. The trim removed 5 bases at V and 1 base at J, leaving 4 bases unmatched. The germline CDR1 and CDR2 sequences are MNHEY and SVGEGT. This CDR3 region has 15 residues. CDR3 coding DNA: TGTGCCAGCAGTCGACAGGGGACAAGCAATCAGCCCCAGCATTTT. Encoded protein: CASSRQGTSNQPQHF.

The chain joins TRBV28 to TRBJ2-7; 9 bases agree with TRBD1. The CDR3 contains 15 residues. V dropped 5 bases and J dropped 5; count of bases not matched to a gene: 10. The germline CDR1 and CDR2 sequences are MDHEN and SYDVKM. The CDR3 protein is CASSRRDRVVHEQYF. The CDR3 coding sequence is TGTGCCAGCAGTCGCCGGGACAGGGTTGTCCACGAGCAGTACTTC.

V and J are TRBV5-1 and TRBJ1-2; 9 positions match TRBD1. The CDR3 is made up of 15 amino acids. The J segment lost 0 bases and the V segment lost 5 bases, leaving 5 bases of the junction unmatched. Germline CDR1 reads SGHRS; CDR2 reads YFSETQ. CDR3 loop: CASRQDRGANYGYTF. Written as DNA, the CDR3 is TGCGCCAGCAGACAAGACAGGGGGGCTAACTATGGCTACACCTTC.

The chain couples TRBV7-2 to TRBJ2-7, with 12 bases identical to TRBD1. V lost 5 bases, J lost 7 bases, and 6 bases stayed unmatched. Looked up from germline, CDR1 is SGHTA and CDR2 is FQGNSA. The CDR3 is 14 amino acids. CDR3 loop: CASSPRDRGREQYF. As DNA, the CDR3 is TGTGCCAGCAGCCCCCGGGACAGGGGGCGAGAGCAGTACTTC.

This clone was recorded a few times. V and J are TRBV19 and TRBJ2-7; D not certain. V lost 2 bases and J lost 6, with 20 bases in between. Germline V CDR1 and CDR2: LNHDA, SQIVND (reference sequence). CDR3 length equals 16 residues. The CDR3 reads CASSILPHPTPSEQYF. CDR3 nucleotides: TGTGCCAGTAGTATACTACCTCATCCCACCCCCTCCGAGCAGTACTTC. The full variable domain, its missing parts supplied by reference TRBV19 and TRBJ2-7, is DGGITQSPKYLFRKEGQNVTLSCEQNLNHDAMYWYRQDPGQGLRLIYYSQIVNDFQKGDIAEGYSVSREKKESFPLTVTSAQKNPTAFYLCASSILPHPTPSEQYFGPGTRLTVT.

This clone was recorded once. The chain links TRBV18 to TRBJ2-5, with D maybe TRBD2 (6 bases). This CDR3 region has 15 residues. The germline V and J ends were trimmed by 6 bases and 3 bases, with 17 bases remaining between them. Germline V CDR1 and CDR2: KGHSH, LQKENI. CDR3 region: CASSPYWGGEETQYF. Here the CDR3 DNA reads TGTGCCAGCTCGCCGTACTGGGGCGGGGAAGAGACCCAGTACTTC.

This clone appeared a single time. This rearrangement joins TRBV7-8 to TRBJ2-5; no firm D call. The CDR3 totals 13 residues. Germline V gene sequence: CDR1 SGHVS, CDR2 FQNEAQ. V was clipped by 5 bases and J by 4 bases, with 11 bases between them. This chain's CDR3 is CASSPQTGETQYF. DNA for the CDR3: TGTGCCAGCAGCCCCCAGACGGGAGAGACCCAGTACTTC.

The chain combines TRBV2 with TRBJ1-3; 8 nucleotides match TRBD1. CDR3 length equals 15 residues. Unmatched junction bases numbered 6, after V lost 4 bases and J lost 4 bases. The germline V gene encodes CDR1 SNHLY and CDR2 FYNNEI. CDR3 protein: CASSGGQGKGNTIYF. CDR3 DNA: TGTGCCAGCAGTGGAGGACAGGGAAAAGGAAACACCATATATTTT.

The rearrangement joins TRBV24-1 to TRBJ2-3; TRBD1 matches at 9 bases. The germline V gene has CDR1 KGHDR and CDR2 SFDVKD. The length of the CDR3 is 17 residues. J was trimmed by 2 bases and V by 6 bases; bases with no gene match: 11. In nucleotides, the CDR3 is TGTGCCACCAGTACATACAGGGGGCAGGAAAACACAGATACGCAGTATTTT. Protein: CATSTYRGQENTDTQYF.

The chain uses TRBV5-1 and TRBJ2-3, with 7 bases identical to TRBD2. Germline loops: CDR1 SGHRS, CDR2 YFSETQ. This CDR3 region has 14 residues. Unmatched junction bases numbered 5, after V lost 4 bases and J lost 3 bases. The CDR3 bases are TGCGCCAGCAGCCCCGGAGCGGGGACAGATACGCAGTATTTT. Translation gives CASSPGAGTDTQYF.

This chain links TRBV2 with TRBJ1-4; D remains unclear. CDR3 size: 15 residues. Germline loops: CDR1 SNHLY, CDR2 FYNNEI. Trimming shortened V by 6 bases and J by 0 bases, and 11 bases separated the two germline ends. The CDR3 protein is CASRPDGATNEKLFF. DNA for the CDR3: TGTGCCAGCAGACCCGACGGAGCAACTAATGAAAAACTGTTTTTT.

The chain couples TRBV24-1 to TRBJ2-6; TRBD2 is a possible D gene (5 bases). The CDR3 runs to 15 residues. Germline V gives CDR1 KGHDR, CDR2 SFDVKD. Trimming took 5 bases from V and 2 from J, leaving 9 bases between them. CDR3 residues: CATSAPGTGANVLTF. The CDR3 DNA sequence: TGTGCCACCAGTGCTCCGGGGACTGGGGCCAACGTCCTGACTTTC.

CDR3 DNA sequence: TGCGCCAGCAGCAAACAGGGACTAGCGGGAGGCGGGGAGCTGTTTTTT. Amino acids: CASSKQGLAGGGELFF. The chain carries TRBV5-1 and TRBJ2-2; TRBD2 matches 15 bases. CDR1 SGHRS and CDR2 YFSETQ come from the germline V gene. The trim removed 4 bases at V and 7 bases at J, leaving 5 bases unmatched. CDR3 size: 16 residues.

The chain is built from TRBV5-1 and TRBJ2-1; a possible D gene is TRBD1 (6 bases). The CDR3 has 18 amino acids. Looked up from germline, CDR1 is SGHRS and CDR2 is YFSETQ. V was trimmed by 1 base and J by 0 bases, leaving 17 bases between them. In DNA, the CDR3 is TGCGCCAGCAGCTTGACTTCTTCCAGGGGCCGCTCCTACAATGAGCAGTTCTTC. Its protein product is CASSLTSSRGRSYNEQFF.

V gene TRBV6-5 combines with J gene TRBJ2-3; TRBD1 agrees at 8 bases. Germline V gene data show CDR1 as MNHEY and CDR2 as SVGAGI. V was clipped by 6 bases and J by 6 bases; unmatched bases: 11. CDR3 length: 15 residues. The CDR3 bases are TGTGCCAGCAGGACAACAGGGGGATTTATGGATACGCAGTATTTT. Its translation is CASRTTGGFMDTQYF.

The genes are TRBV2 and TRBJ1-2; D unresolved. CDR1 is SNHLY and CDR2 is FYNNEI in the germline V gene. Trimming left V 3 bases short and J 3 bases short, with 11 bases between. The CDR3 runs 14 residues. This CDR3 reads CASSEQAAYYGYTF. The CDR3 DNA sequence: TGTGCCAGCAGTGAGCAGGCAGCATACTATGGCTACACCTTC.

The genes are TRBV19 and TRBJ1-2, with D maybe TRBD1 (6 bases). The CDR3 totals 13 residues. Germline loops: CDR1 LNHDA, CDR2 SQIVND (reference sequence). V shed 6 bases and J shed 7 bases, with 15 bases lying between them. The CDR3 is CASSRTGLSGYTF. The DNA for the CDR3 is TGTGCCAGTAGCCGTACAGGGTTGAGTGGCTACACCTTC.

The rearrangement uses TRBV28 and TRBJ1-6; 7 nucleotides align to TRBD1. The CDR3 is made up of 14 amino acids. V lost 5 bases and J lost 4; bases outside the gene matches: 2. CDR1 MDHEN and CDR2 SYDVKM come from the germline V gene. The CDR3 reads CASSDRAYNSPLHF. The CDR3 nucleotides are TGTGCCAGCAGTGACAGGGCGTATAATTCACCCCTCCACTTT.

The rearrangement links TRBV2 to TRBJ1-4, with TRBD1 as a possible D gene (5 bases). Germline-derived CDR1 and CDR2 are SNHLY and FYNNEI. The V end lost 3 bases, the J end lost 1 base, and 9 bases lay between the germline ends. The CDR3 is 15 residues long. CDR3: CASSDSQGTNEKLFF. Written as DNA, the CDR3 is TGTGCCAGCAGTGATTCGCAGGGAACTAATGAAAAACTGTTTTTT.

The rearrangement joins TRBV10-3 to TRBJ2-1; 7 positions agree with TRBD1. This CDR3 comprises 12 residues. Per germline, CDR1 ENHRY and CDR2 SYGVKD. V shed 3 bases, J shed 7 bases, and the junction held 0 bases outside the gene matches. The CDR3 region has the DNA TGTGCCATCAGTGAACAGGGGAATGAGCAGTTCTTC. It encodes CAISEQGNEQFF.

The chain links TRBV5-1 to TRBJ1-5, with 8 positions matching TRBD1. CDR1 and CDR2 (germline): SGHRS, YFSETQ. The CDR3 is made up of 15 amino acids. The V and J ends lost 2 bases and 2 bases, in that order; junction bases with no gene match: 3. CDR3 protein: CASSLGQGRNQPQHF. For the CDR3, the DNA is TGCGCCAGCAGCTTAGGACAGGGTCGCAATCAGCCCCAGCATTTT. Looking up the rest from reference TRBV5-1 and TRBJ1-5 gives the full variable domain: KAGVTQTPRYLIKTRGQQVTLSCSPISGHRSVSWYQQTPGQGLQFLFEYFSETQRNKGNFPGRFSGRQFSNSRSEMNVSTLELGDSALYLCASSLGQGRNQPQHFGDGTRLSIL.

Note on this clone: One end of the junction varies from germline; a read error may be responsible. This chain uses TRBV3-1 (or the pseudogene TRBV3-2) with TRBJ1-3; tentatively, D is TRBD1 (5 bases). The CDR3 spans 16 residues. The germline gives CDR1 LGHDT, CDR2 YNNKEL (reference sequence). The CDR3 sequence: CASSQETRTIGNTIYF. The CDR3 bases are TGCGCCAGCAGCCAAGAGACGCGGACAATCGGAAACACCATATATTTT.

The CDR3 region is CASSGQSKSYEQYF. CDR3 DNA sequence: TGTGCCAGCAGTGGACAGTCAAAGTCCTACGAGCAGTACTTC. The rearrangement links TRBV2 to TRBJ2-7, with D possibly being TRBD1 (5 bases). Germline CDR1 is SNHLY and CDR2 is FYNNEI. The CDR3 has 14 amino acids. Trimming left V 4 bases short and J 1 base short, with 11 bases between.

This rearrangement joins TRBV28 to TRBJ2-7; TRBD2 aligns across 12 bases. Unmatched junction bases numbered 6, after V lost 5 bases and J lost 7 bases. Germline values: CDR1 MDHEN, CDR2 SYDVKM. The CDR3 runs to 14 residues. The CDR3 DNA sequence: TGTGCCAGCAGTAGGCTAGCGGGAGGGTTGGAGCAGTACTTC. It yields the protein CASSRLAGGLEQYF.

This rearrangement joins TRBV27 to TRBJ2-7, with a tentative D call TRBD2 (7 bases). Trimming pared 0 bases from V and 9 bases from J, leaving 9 bases between. Germline CDR1 MNHEY, CDR2 SMNVEV (reference sequence). CDR3 length equals 12 residues. The CDR3 loop reads CASSLSGGAQYF. The CDR3 DNA is TGTGCCAGCAGTTTATCGGGGGGGGCGCAGTACTTC.